The sequence of this T cell receptor (beta chain) was determined in a study of T cell repertoires in cytomegalovirus infection. About the research overall: From public TCR beta signatures came an indication of both CMV infection and matching HLA type.

Many counts were recorded for this clonotype. Its antigen is still unknown. TCRdb used MiXCR to reprocess the reads, holding one entry per CDR3 protein. The sample comprises 130,000 or so distinct CDR3 sequences, roughly 6.5% of which are singletons, and under 20% rests with the top ten. Whole-study findings and limits: Public TCR beta family frequency separated CMV-and-HLA carriers, including in an independent cohort.

Sequencing input: PBMCs. This clonotype originated in a human donor in good health (CMV status not recorded). Some clones in this sample may be carry-over from other donors' samples.

CDR3 loop: CASSLGGARNTEAFF. Here the CDR3 DNA reads TGTGCCAGCAGCTTAGGGGGGGCTCGAAACACTGAAGCTTTCTTT. V is TRBV7-2 and J is TRBJ1-1; D might be TRBD1 (6 bases). Germline CDR1 reads SGHTA; CDR2 reads FQGNSA. The length of the CDR3 is 15 residues. The V and J ends lost 1 base and 2 bases respectively, with 11 bases between them.